The rows below give T cell receptor beta chains drawn from one sample of a study of shared T cell receptors in the human thymus. Sequencing was performed with immunoSEQ multiplex PCR; in TCRdb, only in-frame clones are kept and a portion is missing. The repertoire holds approximately 760,000 clones, 80% to 90% seen once, with over 0.008% in the top ten. The same sample was also used in a study of human thymus T cells.

The sequenced sample consisted of thymocytes. The receptors originated from a girl less than two years old with a congenital heart defect. Each CDR3 is given with its conserved first and last residue. D genes are given only for firm matches. Rows give clone size only sometimes, using once, few, many, or a class for an expanded clone.

D | J | length | size | V | DNA | CDR3
- | TRBJ1-2 | 18 | - | TRBV4-1 | TGCGCCAGCAGCCAAGATCGGCCGACGGTGGGCCCTAACTATGGCTACACCTTC | CASSQDRPTVGPNYGYTF
TRBD2 | TRBJ2-2 | 19 | - | TRBV28 | TGTGCCAGCAGTTTTTGGCCCTCCCGGGGGGGGGCCTACACCGGGGAGCTGTTTTTT | CASSFWPSRGGAYTGELFF
- | TRBJ1-2 | 15 | - | TRBV14 | TGTGCCAGCAGCCAAGGCACAGGGATGGAGGATGGCTACACCTTC | CASSQGTGMEDGYTF
TRBD2 | TRBJ2-1 | 21 | - | TRBV7-8 | TGTGCCAGCAGCTTATACGTCGGGACTAGCGGGGGGACAAGCTCCTACAATGAGCAGTTCTTC | CASSLYVGTSGGTSSYNEQFF
- | TRBJ1-3 | 16 | few | TRBV5-4 | TGTGCCAGCAGCTTTACGACAAAGGGGTCGGGAAACACCATATATTTT | CASSFTTKGSGNTIYF
- | TRBJ1-4 | 16 | - | TRBV28 | TGTGCCAGCAGTTTAGTGGCAGATCCAACTAATGAAAAACTGTTTTTT | CASSLVADPTNEKLFF
TRBD1 | TRBJ1-1 | 13 | - | TRBV10-3 | TGTGCCATCAGCCTAGACAGGGGCACTGAAGCTTTCTTT | CAISLDRGTEAFF
- | TRBJ1-2 | 15 | once | TRBV15 | TGTGCCACCAGCAGAGGCGGGGTCTGGAACTATGGCTACACCTTC | CATSRGGVWNYGYTF
- | TRBJ1-2 | 12 | - | TRBV29-1 | TGCAGCGTTGAAGTTCAGACAGTTGGCTACACCTTC | CSVEVQTVGYTF
- | TRBJ1-2 | 17 | few | TRBV5-6 | TGTGCCAGCAGCTTGGCCAACGGGGAGGCCCAACCCTATGGCTACACCTTC | CASSLANGEAQPYGYTF
- | TRBJ2-7 | 12 | - | TRBV10-2 | TGCGCCAGCGGTGGACTCGCCTACGAGCAGTACTTC | CASGGLAYEQYF
- | TRBJ2-3 | 14 | - | TRBV5-6 | TGTGCCAGCAGCTTGCCTAGCGATATAGATACGCAGTATTTT | CASSLPSDIDTQYF
- | TRBJ1-2 | 13 | once | TRBV7-2 | TGTGCCAGCAGCTTAAACAGGGTTGGAGGCTACACCTTC | CASSLNRVGGYTF
- | TRBJ2-1 | 13 | - | TRBV7-6 | TGTGCCAGCAGTCCGCGCAATTACAATGAGCAGTTCTTC | CASSPRNYNEQFF
- | TRBJ2-7 | 13 | few | TRBV19 | TGTGCCAGTAGGCGGGACGGGTCCTACGAGCAGTACTTC | CASRRDGSYEQYF
TRBD1 | TRBJ1-1 | 15 | few | TRBV6-6 | TGTGCCAGCAGTTACTCGACAGGGCACGGCACTGAAGCTTTCTTT | CASSYSTGHGTEAFF
- | TRBJ1-1 | 16 | - | TRBV7-8 | TGTGCCAGCAGCTTTGCGAGAGGGTTAAGGAACACTGAAGCTTTCTTT | CASSFARGLRNTEAFF
TRBD1 | TRBJ1-2 | 16 | - | TRBV2 | TGTGGATGGACAGGGGGCTCCCTGAACTTGAACTATGGCTACACCTTC | CGWTGGSLNLNYGYTF
TRBD1 | TRBJ1-2 | 17 | - | TRBV4-1 | TGCGCCAGCAGCCAAGGCTTAAGGGACAGGGCTTTGGATGGCTACACCTTC | CASSQGLRDRALDGYTF
- | TRBJ2-3 | 16 | - | TRBV13 | TGTGCCAGCAGCTCCGCCCGGGATAGCGACATTTGTACGCAGTATTTT | CASSSARDSDICTQYF
TRBD1 | TRBJ2-7 | 18 | - | TRBV27 | TGTGCCAGCAGTTGTAAACTGGGGACAGGGGGTCTTGGCTACGAGCAGTACTTC | CASSCKLGTGGLGYEQYF
- | TRBJ1-1 | 15 | - | TRBV6-1 | TGTGCCAGCAGTTCCCCCCACACAGGGAACACTGAAGCTTTCTTT | CASSSPHTGNTEAFF
- | TRBJ1-1 | 17 | - | TRBV4-2 | TGTGCCAGCAGCCATCGCCACCCGGGGGGGCTGAACACTGAAGCTTTCTTT | CASSHRHPGGLNTEAFF
TRBD1 | TRBJ1-2 | 19 | - | TRBV2 | TGTGCCAGCAGTGAACCGGAGACAGGGGGCGGGGGGGAACTCTATGGCTACACCTTC | CASSEPETGGGGELYGYTF
TRBD1 | TRBJ1-4 | 17 | - | TRBV27 | TGTGCCAGCAGTCCCGATACCGGGACAGGGGCGTGGGGAAAACTGTTTTTT | CASSPDTGTGAWGKLFF
TRBD2 | TRBJ2-7 | 17 | - | TRBV9 | TGTGCCAGCAGCCCCCCTGGACTAGCGGGGGGTATTTACGAGCAGTACTTC | CASSPPGLAGGIYEQYF
TRBD2 | TRBJ2-1 | 14 | - | TRBV7-8 | TGTGCCAGCAGCTTGATAGCGGGGCGGGATGAGCAGTTCTTC | CASSLIAGRDEQFF
- | TRBJ1-2 | 13 | - | TRBV27 | TGTGCCAAGTCGGGGGGCAGCAACTATGGCTACACCTTC | CAKSGGSNYGYTF
TRBD2 | TRBJ2-2 | 16 | once | TRBV4-1 | TGCGCCAGCAGCCCTCTTAGCGGGGGCAACACCGGGGAGCTGTTTTTT | CASSPLSGGNTGELFF
- | TRBJ1-2 | 11 | - | TRBV29-1 | TGCAGCGTTGTGACGGAGGGAGGCTACACCTTC | CSVVTEGGYTF
TRBD1 | TRBJ1-3 | 12 | - | TRBV7-9 | TGTGCCAGCAGGAGCCCTCAGGGGGCGAACTGTTTT | CASRSPQGANCF